This TCR beta chain was obtained from a study of blood T cell repertoires in COVID-19. Here immunoSEQ multiplex PCR was the method, and the copy in TCRdb shows in-frame clones only, minus some. The sample lists about 440,000 clones, 88% occurring once. Germline CDR1 SGHDT, CDR2 YYEEEE. V shed 5 bases and J shed 8 bases, with 16 bases lying between them. The CDR3 totals 13 residues. This TCR derives from a woman aged 50 to 60 with COVID-19, enrolled during active disease. The sequencing sample was made of peripheral blood. This chain links TRBV5-6 with TRBJ1-2, with unresolved D. The CDR3 loop reads CASRRDTRTGYTF. The CDR3 region has the DNA TGTGCCAGCAGACGAGACACTCGAACGGGCTACACCTTC.